These 4 T cell receptor beta chains were sequenced from one sample in a study of cytomegalovirus exposure and HLA in healthy donors. Primers for the PCR totalled 60 Vbeta and 13 Jbeta. The table came from immunoSEQ multiplex PCR; TCRdb's copy has only in-frame clones and leaves some out. The sample table sets out tens of thousands of clones. The sample taken for sequencing was PBMCs. These receptors came from a male donor in good health and CMV-seropositive.

The J gene is TRBJ1-3, the V gene TRBV25-1; the D is unclear. Looked up from germline, CDR1 is MGHDK and CDR2 is SYGVNS. This CDR3 has 16 residues. V shed 1 base and J shed 0 bases, with 10 bases lying between them. The CDR3 bases are TGTGCCAGCAGTGAATCCCCAGTAAGCTCTGGAAACACCATATATTTT. It translates to CASSESPVSSGNTIYF.

The chain recombines TRBV7-2 with TRBJ2-7; a weak D match, TRBD1 (5 bases). Germline V lookup: CDR1 SGHTA, CDR2 FQGNSA. The CDR3 runs 14 residues. Trimming stripped 3 bases from V and 2 bases from J, with 11 bases between. In DNA, the CDR3 is TGTGCCAGCAGCTTCAGGGAAAGAGCCTACGAGCAGTACTTC. Translation gives CASSFRERAYEQYF.

The rearrangement links TRBV6-1 to TRBJ2-1, with a possible D match to TRBD2 (5 bases). There are 11 residues in the CDR3. The germline gives CDR1 MNHNS, CDR2 SASEGT. V shed 10 bases and J shed 4 bases, with 8 bases lying between them. The CDR3 spells CATQRYNEQFF. The CDR3 DNA reads as TGTGCCACACAGCGGTACAATGAGCAGTTCTTC.

The rearrangement links TRBV4-2 to TRBJ2-3, with 9 bases matching TRBD2. Germline CDR1 is LGHNA and CDR2 is YNFKEQ. This CDR3 region has 19 residues. The J segment lost 0 bases and the V segment lost 0 bases, leaving 10 bases of the junction unmatched. Here the CDR3 DNA reads TGTGCCAGCAGCCAAGATGAGACTAGCGGACCGACTAGCACAGATACGCAGTATTTT. Translation gives CASSQDETSGPTSTDTQYF.